The next 10 T cell receptor beta chains were all read from a single sample in a study of identical twins. TCRdb reanalysed the 5' RACE reads using MiXCR and keeps one entry per CDR3 protein. The sample has 1.5 million to 2 million distinct CDR3 sequences, roughly a third seen once. The sample consisted of cord blood. The receptor set was obtained from a newborn girl in good health.

V gene TRBV3-1 combines with J gene TRBJ2-3; D gene unclear. V was shortened by 3 bases and J by 6 bases, with 13 bases between the two germline ends. The CDR3 has 14 residues. Germline V CDR1 and CDR2: LGHDT, YNNKEL (reference sequence). The CDR3 loop is CASSQRSIWDTQYF. The CDR3 DNA sequence: TGTGCCAGCAGCCAGCGATCCATATGGGATACGCAGTATTTT.

The gene calls are TRBV27 and TRBJ1-6, with D perhaps matching TRBD1 (5 bases). Germline CDR1 reads MNHEY; CDR2 reads SMNVEV (reference sequence). V lost 5 bases and J 3 bases, leaving 14 bases between the germline ends. This CDR3 contains 16 residues. CDR3 coding DNA: TGTGCCAGCAGTACCCCTCAGGGCCTCTATAATTCACCCCTCCACTTT. It encodes CASSTPQGLYNSPLHF.

This clonotype showed up many times. The gene calls are TRBV5-1 and TRBJ2-3, with 7 bases that match TRBD1. The CDR3 covers 13 residues. CDR1 is SGHRS and CDR2 is YFSETQ in the germline V gene. After removal of 5 bases from V and 4 bases from J, the junction contained 4 bases not matched to a gene. The CDR3 loop reads CASRWTGADTQYF. CDR3 sequence (DNA): TGCGCCAGCAGGTGGACAGGTGCAGATACGCAGTATTTT.

This clonotype was detected a few times. The V and J genes are TRBV4-1 and TRBJ2-1, with a tentative D call TRBD2 (5 bases). The CDR3 has 14 amino acids. The V end was cut by 2 bases, the J end by 6 bases, with 11 bases between. The germline CDR1 and CDR2 sequences are MGHRA and YSYEKL. The CDR3 sequence is CASSQPGYLNEQFF. The DNA for the CDR3 is TGCGCCAGCAGCCAACCGGGGTACCTCAATGAGCAGTTCTTC.

V usage is TRBV24-1 and J usage is TRBJ2-3; TRBD1 might be the D (7 bases). Trimming took 2 bases from V and 3 from J, leaving 11 bases between them. This CDR3 spans 15 amino acids. Germline CDR1 reads KGHDR; CDR2 reads SFDVKD. DNA of the CDR3: TGTGCCACCAGTGATTCGACAGGGAGGACAGATACGCAGTATTTT. This gives the protein CATSDSTGRTDTQYF.

The table lists this clonotype with a few counts. This chain connects TRBV20-1 to TRBJ1-1; no clear D gene. V lost 1 base and J 1 base, leaving 10 bases between the germline ends. Germline assignment: CDR1 DFQATT and CDR2 SNEGSKA (reference sequence). The CDR3 is 14 amino acids. The CDR3 coding sequence is TGCAGTGCTAGAGGGGCAGAGGGGAACACTGAAGCTTTCTTT. This codes for CSARGAEGNTEAFF.

J is TRBJ2-7 and V is TRBV10-3, with a weak D call TRBD1 (6 bases). The germline V and J ends were trimmed by 2 bases and 4 bases, with 15 bases remaining between them. The CDR3 sequence is 15 residues long. Germline V gene data show CDR1 as ENHRY and CDR2 as SYGVKD. CDR3 DNA sequence: TGTGCCATCAGTGAGCCACAGGGACGGGCTTACGAGCAGTACTTC. Protein product: CAISEPQGRAYEQYF.

Turning to this clonotype: The junction departs from germline at one end; a sequencing error may be responsible. This chain joins TRBV4-2 and TRBJ2-7; D uncertain. Germline CDR1 is LGHNA and CDR2 is YNFKEQ. The CDR3 is made up of 15 amino acids. This chain's CDR3 is CASGQDRIEDLEQYF. The DNA of the CDR3 is TGTGCCAGCGGCCAAGATCGGATAGAGGACCTCGAGCAGTACTTC.

This rearrangement joins TRBV20-1 to TRBJ2-5, with 10 bases matching TRBD2. This CDR3 contains 12 residues. Per the germline V gene, CDR1 is DFQATT and CDR2 is SNEGSKA (reference sequence). V was pared by 3 bases and J by 13 bases, with 8 bases of the junction left unmatched. The CDR3, as DNA: TGCAGTGCTAGTAGCGGGAGGTCCGACGGGTACTTC. Translating it yields CSASSGRSDGYF.

This clonotype was detected a few times. V gene TRBV20-1 combines with J gene TRBJ1-6; D is unresolved. The germline gives CDR1 DFQATT, CDR2 SNEGSKA (reference sequence). The ends were cut back, 4 bases at V and 0 bases at J, with 13 bases in the middle. The CDR3 extends over 16 amino acids. This CDR3 is CSAKAVTNSYNSPLHF. The CDR3 region has the DNA TGCAGTGCTAAGGCCGTAACAAACTCCTATAATTCACCCCTCCACTTT.